Sequencing of this T cell receptor beta chain was carried out in a study of blood T cell repertoires in COVID-19. Study overall: Donors in the United States, Italy and Spain gave samples during acute or convalescent COVID-19. In each case, the material was cDNA or gDNA derived from T cells, B-cell-depleted T cells, or PBMCs.

The CDR3 runs to 15 residues. Trimming took off 5 bases at V and 4 bases at J, with 14 bases between the two ends. Germline V lookup: CDR1 LNHDA, CDR2 SQIVND (reference sequence). Study processing details: Amplification with reference gene primers provided the estimates of nucleated cell counts. The repertoire was sequenced with immunoSEQ multiplex PCR; TCRdb's copy has only in-frame clones and lacks some. The V and J calls and clone size are taken from that table; D and trimming were inferred from the DNA. This sample has hundreds of thousands of clones, with approximately 84% found just once. Two negative PCRs, clearance, or symptom resolution were required of recovered Cohort 3 donors.

Sequencing used PBMCs or T cells enriched from blood (not recorded which). The source of this sequence is a man younger than 45 who had recovered from COVID-19. The J gene is TRBJ2-2, the V gene TRBV19; D is possibly TRBD2 (5 bases). CDR3 DNA sequence: TGTGCCAGTAGTTTGGCGGGCGCGGGCACCGGGGAGCTGTTTTTT. Its protein product is CASSLAGAGTGELFF.